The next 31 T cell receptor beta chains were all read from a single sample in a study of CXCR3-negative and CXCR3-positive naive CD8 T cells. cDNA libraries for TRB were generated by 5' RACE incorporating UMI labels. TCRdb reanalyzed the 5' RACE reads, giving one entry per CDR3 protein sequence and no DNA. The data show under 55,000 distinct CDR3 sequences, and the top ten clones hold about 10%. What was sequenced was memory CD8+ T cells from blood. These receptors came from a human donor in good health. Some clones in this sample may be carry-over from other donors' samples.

Here the CDR3 reads CASGLGLAGGSDEQFF. The V and J genes are TRBV12-5 and TRBJ2-1; TCRdb's D call, TRBD2, is unchecked because there is no DNA. Germline V CDR1 and CDR2: LGHNT, FRNRAP. This CDR3 is 16 amino acids long.

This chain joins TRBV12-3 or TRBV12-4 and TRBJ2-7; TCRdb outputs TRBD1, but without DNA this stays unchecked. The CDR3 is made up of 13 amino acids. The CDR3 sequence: CASSFGQTYEQYF.

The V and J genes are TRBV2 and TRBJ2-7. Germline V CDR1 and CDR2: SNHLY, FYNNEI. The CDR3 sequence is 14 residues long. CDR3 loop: CASSEYRSTYEQYF.

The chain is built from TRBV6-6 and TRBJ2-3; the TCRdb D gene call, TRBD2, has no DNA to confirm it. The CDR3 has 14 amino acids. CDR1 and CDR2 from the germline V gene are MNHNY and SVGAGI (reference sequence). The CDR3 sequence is CASILAGDLGTQYF.

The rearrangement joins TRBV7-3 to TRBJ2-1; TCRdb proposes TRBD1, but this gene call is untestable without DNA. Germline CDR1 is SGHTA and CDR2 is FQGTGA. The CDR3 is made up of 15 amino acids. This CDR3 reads CASSLKGDPYNEQFF. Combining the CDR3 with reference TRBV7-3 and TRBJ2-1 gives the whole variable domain GAGVSQTPSNKVTEKGKYVELRCDPISGHTALYWYRQSLGQGPEFLIYFQGTGAADDSGLPNDRFFAVRPEGSVSTLKIQRTERGDSAVYLCASSLKGDPYNEQFFGPGTRLTVL.

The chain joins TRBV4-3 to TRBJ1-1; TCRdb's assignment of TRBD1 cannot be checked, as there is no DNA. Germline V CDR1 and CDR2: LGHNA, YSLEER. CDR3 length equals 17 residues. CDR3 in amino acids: CARSPTLGGDSNTEAFF.

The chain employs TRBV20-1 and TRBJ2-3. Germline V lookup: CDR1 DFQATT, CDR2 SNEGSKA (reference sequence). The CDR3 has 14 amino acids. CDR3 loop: CSASPDTSTDTQYF.

The CDR3 region is CASSQDEEGPNEKLFF. The chain carries TRBV4-3 and TRBJ1-4. This CDR3 spans 16 amino acids. CDR1 is LGHNA and CDR2 is YSLEER in the germline V gene.

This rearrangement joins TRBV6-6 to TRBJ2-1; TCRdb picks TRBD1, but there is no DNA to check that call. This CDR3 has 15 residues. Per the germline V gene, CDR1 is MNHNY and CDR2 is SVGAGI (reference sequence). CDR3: CASTGLGLGYNEQFF.

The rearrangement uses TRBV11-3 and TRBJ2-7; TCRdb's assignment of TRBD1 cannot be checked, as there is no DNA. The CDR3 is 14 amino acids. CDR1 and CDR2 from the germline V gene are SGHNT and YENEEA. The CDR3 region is CASSARDNSYEQYF.

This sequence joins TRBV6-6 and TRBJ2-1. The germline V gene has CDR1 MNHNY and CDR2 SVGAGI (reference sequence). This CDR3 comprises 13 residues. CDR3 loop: CASSYTAYNEQFF.

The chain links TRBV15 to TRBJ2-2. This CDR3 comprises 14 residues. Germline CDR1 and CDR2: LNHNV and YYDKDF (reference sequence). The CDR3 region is CATTSRGNTGELFF.

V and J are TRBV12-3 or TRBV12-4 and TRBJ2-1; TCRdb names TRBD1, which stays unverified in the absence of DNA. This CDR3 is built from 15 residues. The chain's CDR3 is CASSLRDSSYNEQFF.

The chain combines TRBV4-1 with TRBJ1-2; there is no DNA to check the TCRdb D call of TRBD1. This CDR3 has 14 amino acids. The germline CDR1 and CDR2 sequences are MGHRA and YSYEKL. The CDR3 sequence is CASSQDGGAHGYTF.

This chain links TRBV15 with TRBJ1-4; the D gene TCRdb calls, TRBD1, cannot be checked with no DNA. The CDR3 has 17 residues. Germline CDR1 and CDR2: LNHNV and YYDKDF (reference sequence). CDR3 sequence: CATSSPGTGITNEKLFF.

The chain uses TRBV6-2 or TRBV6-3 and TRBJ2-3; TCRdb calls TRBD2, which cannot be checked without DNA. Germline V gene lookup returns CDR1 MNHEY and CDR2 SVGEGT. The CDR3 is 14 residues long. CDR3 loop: CASSYSGGADTQYF.

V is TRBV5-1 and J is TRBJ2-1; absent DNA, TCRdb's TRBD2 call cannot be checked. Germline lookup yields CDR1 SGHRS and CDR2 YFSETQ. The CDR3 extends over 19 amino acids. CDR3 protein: CARPKRAATSGGASNEQFF.

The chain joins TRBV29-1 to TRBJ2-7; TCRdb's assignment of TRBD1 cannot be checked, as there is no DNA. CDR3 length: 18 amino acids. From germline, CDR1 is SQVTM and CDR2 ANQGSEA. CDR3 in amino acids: CSVEKGDREGSGYYEQYF.

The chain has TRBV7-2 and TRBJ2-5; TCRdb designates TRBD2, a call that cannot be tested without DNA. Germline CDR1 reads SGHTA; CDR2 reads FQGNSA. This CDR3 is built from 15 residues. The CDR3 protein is CASSAMGTLQETQYF.

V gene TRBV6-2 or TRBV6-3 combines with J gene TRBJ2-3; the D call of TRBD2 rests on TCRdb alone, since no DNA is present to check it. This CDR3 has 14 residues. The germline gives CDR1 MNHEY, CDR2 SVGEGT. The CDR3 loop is CASSRYSTGDTQYF.

The CDR3 loop is CASSFSHRGTYEQYF. The V call is TRBV12-3 or TRBV12-4, the J call TRBJ2-7; TCRdb's D call, TRBD2, is unchecked because there is no DNA. The CDR3 loop spans 15 amino acids.

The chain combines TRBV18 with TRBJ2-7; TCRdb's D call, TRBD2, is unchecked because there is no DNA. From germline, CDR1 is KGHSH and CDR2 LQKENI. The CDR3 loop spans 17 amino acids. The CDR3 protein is CASSPQSGRSVYYEQYF.

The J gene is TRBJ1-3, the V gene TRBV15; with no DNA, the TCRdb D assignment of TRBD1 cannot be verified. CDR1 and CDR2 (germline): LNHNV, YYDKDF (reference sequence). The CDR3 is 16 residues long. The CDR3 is CATSRDKGSSGNTIYF.

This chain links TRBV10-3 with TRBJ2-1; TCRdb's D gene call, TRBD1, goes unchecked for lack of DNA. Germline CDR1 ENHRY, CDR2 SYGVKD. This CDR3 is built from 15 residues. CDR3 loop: CAISESGGVYREQFF.

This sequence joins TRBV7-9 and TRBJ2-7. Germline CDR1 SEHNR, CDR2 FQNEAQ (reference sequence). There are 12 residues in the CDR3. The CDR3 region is CASSFNPQEQYF.

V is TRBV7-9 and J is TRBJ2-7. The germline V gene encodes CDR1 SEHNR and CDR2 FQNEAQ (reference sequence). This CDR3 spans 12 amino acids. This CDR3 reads CASTLGSYEQYF.

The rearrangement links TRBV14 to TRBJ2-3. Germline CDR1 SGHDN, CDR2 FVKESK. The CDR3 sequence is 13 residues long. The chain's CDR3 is CASSVYSGDTQYF.

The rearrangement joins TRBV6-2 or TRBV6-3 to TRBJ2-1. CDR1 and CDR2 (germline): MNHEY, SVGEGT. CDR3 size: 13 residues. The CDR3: CASRQVSYNEQFF.

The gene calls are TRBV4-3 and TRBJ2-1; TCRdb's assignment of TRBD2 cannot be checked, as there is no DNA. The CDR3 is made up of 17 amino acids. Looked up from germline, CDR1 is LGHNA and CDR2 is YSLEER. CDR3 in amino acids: CASSQDEGPISYNEQFF.

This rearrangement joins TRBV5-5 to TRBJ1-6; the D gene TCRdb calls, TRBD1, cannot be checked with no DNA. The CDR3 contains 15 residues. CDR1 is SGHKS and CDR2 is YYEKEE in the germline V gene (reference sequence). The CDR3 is CASSWEGFTNSPLHF.

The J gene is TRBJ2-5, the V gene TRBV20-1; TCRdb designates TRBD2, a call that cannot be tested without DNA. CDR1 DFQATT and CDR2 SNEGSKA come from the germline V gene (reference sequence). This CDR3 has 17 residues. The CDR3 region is CSATFLRVAGFRQTQYF.